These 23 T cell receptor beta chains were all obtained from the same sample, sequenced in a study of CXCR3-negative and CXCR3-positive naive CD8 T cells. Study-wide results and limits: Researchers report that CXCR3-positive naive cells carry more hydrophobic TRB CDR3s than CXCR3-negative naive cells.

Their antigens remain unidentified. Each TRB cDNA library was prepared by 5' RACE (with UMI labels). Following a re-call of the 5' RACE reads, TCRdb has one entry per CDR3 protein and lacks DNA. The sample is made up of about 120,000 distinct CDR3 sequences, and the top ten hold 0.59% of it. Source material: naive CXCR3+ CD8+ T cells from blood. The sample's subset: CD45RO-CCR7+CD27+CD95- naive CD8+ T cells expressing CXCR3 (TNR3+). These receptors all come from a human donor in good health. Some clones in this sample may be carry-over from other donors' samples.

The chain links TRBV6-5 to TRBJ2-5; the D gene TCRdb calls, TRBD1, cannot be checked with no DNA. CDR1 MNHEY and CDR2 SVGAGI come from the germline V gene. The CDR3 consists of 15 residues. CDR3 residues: CASSYGGERGETQYF.

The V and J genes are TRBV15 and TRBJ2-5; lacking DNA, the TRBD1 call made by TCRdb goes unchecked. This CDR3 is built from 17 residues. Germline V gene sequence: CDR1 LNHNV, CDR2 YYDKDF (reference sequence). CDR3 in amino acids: CATSRDYETGGKETQYF.

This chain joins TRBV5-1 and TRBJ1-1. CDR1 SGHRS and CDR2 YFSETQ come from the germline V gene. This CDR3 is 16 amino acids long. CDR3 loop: CASNWDINGMNTEAFF.

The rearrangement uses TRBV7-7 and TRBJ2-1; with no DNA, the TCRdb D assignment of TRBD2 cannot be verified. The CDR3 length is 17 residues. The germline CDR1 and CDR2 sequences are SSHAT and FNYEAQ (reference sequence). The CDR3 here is CASSPGLAVNSANEQFF.

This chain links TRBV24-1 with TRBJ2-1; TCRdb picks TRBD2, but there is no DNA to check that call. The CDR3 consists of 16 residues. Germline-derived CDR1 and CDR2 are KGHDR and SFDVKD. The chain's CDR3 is CATSDSSGGSYNEQFF.

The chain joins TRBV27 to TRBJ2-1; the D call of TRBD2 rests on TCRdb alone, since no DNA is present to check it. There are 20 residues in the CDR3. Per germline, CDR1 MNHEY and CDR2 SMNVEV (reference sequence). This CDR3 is CASSIYGGLAGPSSYNEQFF.

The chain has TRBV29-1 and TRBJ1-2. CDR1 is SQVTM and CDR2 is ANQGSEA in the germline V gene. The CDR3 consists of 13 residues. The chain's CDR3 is CSVLALSNYGYTF.

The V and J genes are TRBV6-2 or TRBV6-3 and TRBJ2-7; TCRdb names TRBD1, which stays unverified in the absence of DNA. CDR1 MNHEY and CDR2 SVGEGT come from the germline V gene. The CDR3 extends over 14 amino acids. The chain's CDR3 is CASKGVGNSYEQYF.

The CDR3 spells CSAPVLAGAYEQYF. The rearrangement links TRBV20-1 to TRBJ2-7; TCRdb's D call, TRBD2, is unchecked because there is no DNA. Germline CDR1 DFQATT, CDR2 SNEGSKA (reference sequence). This CDR3 spans 14 amino acids.

The CDR3 sequence: CASSQDRGNTEAFF. The chain recombines TRBV4-3 with TRBJ1-1; there is no DNA to check the TCRdb D call of TRBD1. Germline V gene data show CDR1 as LGHNA and CDR2 as YSLEER. The CDR3 contains 14 residues.

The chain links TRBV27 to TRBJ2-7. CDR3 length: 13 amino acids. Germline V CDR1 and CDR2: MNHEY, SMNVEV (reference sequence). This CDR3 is CASSLAGPYEQYF.

The CDR3 sequence: CSVVTGDRRFYEQYF. The V and J genes are TRBV29-1 and TRBJ2-7; TCRdb's D call of TRBD1 is untestable without DNA. The germline V gene has CDR1 SQVTM and CDR2 ANQGSEA. CDR3 length: 15 amino acids.

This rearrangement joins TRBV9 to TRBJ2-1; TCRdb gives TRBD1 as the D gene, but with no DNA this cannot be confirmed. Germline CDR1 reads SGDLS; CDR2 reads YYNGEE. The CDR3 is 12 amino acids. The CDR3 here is CASGVGGNEQFF.

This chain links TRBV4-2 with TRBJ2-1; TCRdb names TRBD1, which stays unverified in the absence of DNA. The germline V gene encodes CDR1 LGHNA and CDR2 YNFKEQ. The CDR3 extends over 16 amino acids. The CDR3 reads CASSQRTFGTDNEQFF.

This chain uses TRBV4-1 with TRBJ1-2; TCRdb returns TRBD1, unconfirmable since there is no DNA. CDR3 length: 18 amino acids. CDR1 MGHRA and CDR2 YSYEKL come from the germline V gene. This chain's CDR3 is CASSQGVTREGAVYGYTF.

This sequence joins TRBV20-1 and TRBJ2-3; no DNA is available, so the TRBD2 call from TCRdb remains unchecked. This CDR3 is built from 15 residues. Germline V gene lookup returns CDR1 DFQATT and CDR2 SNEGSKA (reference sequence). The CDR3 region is CSATPGTSLTDTQYF.

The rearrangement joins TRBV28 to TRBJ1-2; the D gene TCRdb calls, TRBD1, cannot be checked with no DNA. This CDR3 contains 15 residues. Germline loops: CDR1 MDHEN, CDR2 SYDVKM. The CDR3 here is CASSHMDGDRYGYTF.

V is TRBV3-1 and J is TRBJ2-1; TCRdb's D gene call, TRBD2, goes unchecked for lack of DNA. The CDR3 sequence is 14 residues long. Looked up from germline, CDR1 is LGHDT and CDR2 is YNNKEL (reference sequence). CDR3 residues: CASSQNSGRGEQFF.

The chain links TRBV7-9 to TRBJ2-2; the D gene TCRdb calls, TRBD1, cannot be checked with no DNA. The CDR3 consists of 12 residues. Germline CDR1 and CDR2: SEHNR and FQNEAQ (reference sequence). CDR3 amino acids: CASIPVSGELFF.

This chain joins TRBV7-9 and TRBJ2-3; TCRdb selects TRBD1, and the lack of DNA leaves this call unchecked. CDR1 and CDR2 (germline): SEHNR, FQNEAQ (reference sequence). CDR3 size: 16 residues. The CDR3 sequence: CASSLVAPPGTDTQYF.

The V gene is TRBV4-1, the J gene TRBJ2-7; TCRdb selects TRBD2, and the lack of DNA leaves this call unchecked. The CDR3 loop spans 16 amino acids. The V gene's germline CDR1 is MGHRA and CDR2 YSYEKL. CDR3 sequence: CASSQESGQDPYEQYF.

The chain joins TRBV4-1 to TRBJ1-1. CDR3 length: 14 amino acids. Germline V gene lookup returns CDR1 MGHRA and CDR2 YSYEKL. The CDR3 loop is CASSQEVVNTEAFF.

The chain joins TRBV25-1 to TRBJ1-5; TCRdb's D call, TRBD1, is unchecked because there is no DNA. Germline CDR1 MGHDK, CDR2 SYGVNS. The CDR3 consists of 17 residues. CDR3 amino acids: CASSDGQGLSSNQPQHF.